This TCR beta chain was sequenced for a study of blood T cell repertoires in COVID-19. Overall study: COVID-19 samples collected from the United States, Italy and Spain covered acute and convalescent phases. T cells, B-cell-depleted T cells, or PBMCs provided the cDNA or gDNA that served as material.

In the study's own analysis: Amplifying reference gene primers gave estimates of nucleated cell counts. Sequencing was performed with immunoSEQ multiplex PCR; in TCRdb, only in-frame clones are kept and a portion is missing. V and J calls and clone size are as listed in that table; D and trimming were resolved from the DNA. The data hold fewer than 300,000 clones, with roughly 79% observed a single time. The germline V and J ends were trimmed by 9 bases and 4 bases, with 18 bases remaining between them. The CDR3 covers 14 residues. Germline V gene lookup returns CDR1 WSHSY and CDR2 SAAADI. This chain joins TRBV10-2 and TRBJ1-1, with D unclear. The clonotype originates from a woman in her fifties or sixties with active or convalescent COVID-19. Sample: peripheral blood. This CDR3 is CASCIVDSFTEAFF. The CDR3 DNA is TGCGCCAGTTGTATTGTTGACTCCTTCACTGAAGCTTTCTTT.